These 32 T cell receptor beta chains were all obtained from the same sample, sequenced in a study of early T cells in non-severe SARS-CoV-2 infection. TCRdb itself ran the 5' RACE reads through MiXCR, one entry per CDR3 protein. Of about 81,000 distinct CDR3 sequences listed, around 15% were seen once; the top ten hold around 9.9%. Material: whole blood. These receptors came from an adult who was a healthcare worker with PCR-confirmed SARS-CoV-2 infection or an uninfected control (not recorded which).

This clonotype has a handful of counts. This chain links TRBV28 with TRBJ1-5; weak D call: TRBD1 (5 bases). V shed 6 bases and J shed 7 bases, with 16 bases lying between them. Germline V gives CDR1 MDHEN, CDR2 SYDVKM. The CDR3 has 14 amino acids. For the CDR3, the DNA is TGTGCCAGCAGCCAAGTTGGCGGGGCGCAGCCCCAGCATTTT. Protein sequence: CASSQVGGAQPQHF.

CDR3: CASSRGFWGNEQFF. CDR3 sequence (DNA): TGTGCCAGCAGTAGGGGGTTTTGGGGCAATGAGCAGTTCTTC. The chain combines TRBV28 with TRBJ2-1; D perhaps matches TRBD1 (6 bases). The CDR3 totals 14 residues. Germline assignment: CDR1 MDHEN and CDR2 SYDVKM. V was clipped by 5 bases and J by 6 bases, with 14 bases between them. Drawing the rest from reference TRBV28 and TRBJ2-1, the complete variable domain is DVKVTQSSRYLVKRTGEKVFLECVQDMDHENMFWYRQDPGLGLRLIYFSYDVKMKEKGDIPEGYSVSREKKERFSLILESASTNQTSMYLCASSRGFWGNEQFFGPGTRLTVL.

This clonotype came up a few times. The chain carries TRBV10-3 and TRBJ1-1; 7 bases line up with TRBD1. The germline V gene has CDR1 ENHRY and CDR2 SYGVKD. The ends lost 3 bases at V and 8 bases at J; junction bases unmatched: 9. The CDR3 is 14 amino acids. Written as DNA, the CDR3 is TGTGCCATCAGTGAAGCCAGGGGGGGTTCCGAAGCTTTCTTT. Amino acid sequence: CAISEARGGSEAFF.

The chain is built from TRBV10-3 and TRBJ1-1, with a weak D call TRBD1 (5 bases). V was cut by 6 bases and J by 0 bases, with 11 bases left in between. Germline V gene sequence: CDR1 ENHRY, CDR2 SYGVKD. The length of the CDR3 is 14 residues. The CDR3 DNA reads as TGTGCCATCAGCCGGGGGACCTTGAACACTGAAGCTTTCTTT. It is translated as CAISRGTLNTEAFF.

V is TRBV29-1 and J is TRBJ2-3, with a weak D call TRBD2 (5 bases). The CDR3 runs to 12 residues. The V gene lost 4 bases and the J gene lost 8 bases, with 13 bases spanning the gap. The germline CDR1 and CDR2 sequences are SQVTM and ANQGSEA. CDR3 nucleotides: TGCAGCGTTGGGTCCCTAGCCTCTACGCAGTATTTT. It specifies CSVGSLASTQYF.

The CDR3 sequence is CSVETGERFQYF. DNA for the CDR3: TGCAGCGTTGAGACAGGGGAACGTTTTCAGTATTTT. This sequence joins TRBV29-1 and TRBJ2-3; 8 bases match TRBD1. Trimming cost V 3 bases and J 12 bases; bases outside gene matches: 8. The germline V gene has CDR1 SQVTM and CDR2 ANQGSEA. The length of the CDR3 is 12 residues.

The chain links TRBV20-1 to TRBJ2-5; TRBD2 might be the D (5 bases). Germline CDR1 DFQATT, CDR2 SNEGSKA (reference sequence). The V end lost 6 bases, the J end lost 4 bases, and 9 bases lay between the germline ends. This CDR3 has 11 amino acids. The CDR3 nucleotides read TGCAGTGCCGAGAGGGTAGAGACCCAGTACTTC. Its protein is CSAERVETQYF.

This chain links TRBV10-3 with TRBJ2-1, with 7 bases identical to TRBD2. J was trimmed by 6 bases and V by 0 bases; bases with no gene match: 11. The CDR3 spans 17 residues. Germline CDR1 ENHRY, CDR2 SYGVKD. In nucleotides, the CDR3 is TGTGCCATCAGTGAGTCTACCCTGACTAGCCACGGCAATGAGCAGTTCTTC. As protein: CAISESTLTSHGNEQFF.

This clonotype was observed a few times. V gene TRBV9 combines with J gene TRBJ1-6, with D maybe TRBD1 (6 bases). V lost 4 bases and J 6 bases, leaving 11 bases between the germline ends. Germline V CDR1 and CDR2: SGDLS, YYNGEE. This CDR3 contains 14 residues. CDR3 sequence reads: CASSSGTPNSPLHF. The CDR3 DNA is TGTGCCAGCAGCTCCGGGACACCTAATTCACCCCTCCACTTT.

This clonotype was recorded a few times. This chain uses TRBV20-1 with TRBJ1-1, with TRBD1 matching 9 bases. J lost 6 bases, V lost 4 bases, and 3 bases had no gene match. The V gene's germline CDR1 is DFQATT and CDR2 SNEGSKA (reference sequence). The CDR3 covers 12 residues. CDR3 in DNA: TGCAGTGCTACGAGGACAGGGGCTGAAGCTTTCTTT. Its protein product is CSATRTGAEAFF.

The rearrangement joins TRBV6-6 to TRBJ2-7, with TRBD1 identical over 11 bases. The germline V gene encodes CDR1 MNHNY and CDR2 SVGAGI (reference sequence). The CDR3 has 19 amino acids. V was pared by 0 bases and J by 7 bases, with 17 bases of the junction left unmatched. The CDR3 loop is CASSYSSRTGGTGHGEQYF. CDR3 coding DNA: TGTGCCAGCAGTTACTCCTCCCGGACAGGGGGCACTGGGCATGGGGAGCAGTACTTC.

The chain joins TRBV24-1 to TRBJ2-3; D is unresolved. From germline, CDR1 is KGHDR and CDR2 SFDVKD. Trimming left V 7 bases short and J 4 bases short, with 11 bases between. This CDR3 comprises 13 residues. DNA of the CDR3: TGTGCCACCAGCCTTCCAGGCTCAGATACGCAGTATTTT. Translated, it gives CATSLPGSDTQYF.

The table lists this clonotype with a few counts. Here the CDR3 reads CSARDPSGGAAWTDTQYF. CDR3 in DNA: TGCAGTGCTAGAGATCCTAGCGGGGGGGCGGCCTGGACAGATACGCAGTATTTT. V gene TRBV20-1 combines with J gene TRBJ2-3, with 12 positions matching TRBD2. The CDR3 runs 18 residues. CDR1 and CDR2 from the germline V gene are DFQATT and SNEGSKA (reference sequence). The ends lost 0 bases at V and 3 bases at J; junction bases unmatched: 10.

The table lists this clonotype with a few counts. The chain couples TRBV9 to TRBJ2-1, with D tentatively TRBD1 (6 bases). Germline CDR1 SGDLS, CDR2 YYNGEE. V lost 3 bases and J 6 bases, leaving 13 bases between the germline ends. The CDR3 covers 14 residues. The CDR3 loop reads CASSASQGPNEQFF. Written as DNA, the CDR3 is TGTGCCAGCAGCGCCTCCCAGGGGCCCAATGAGCAGTTCTTC.

This clonotype was observed a few times. The chain is built from TRBV20-1 and TRBJ2-1; a possible D gene is TRBD2 (6 bases). Germline V CDR1 and CDR2: DFQATT, SNEGSKA (reference sequence). The germline V and J ends were trimmed by 0 bases and 6 bases, with 18 bases remaining between them. The CDR3 totals 16 residues. The CDR3 region has the DNA TGCAGTGCTAGAGATTTCAGTCGCGGGGCGGCCAATGAGCAGTTCTTC. It is translated as CSARDFSRGAANEQFF.

This clonotype was observed a handful of times. V gene TRBV20-1 combines with J gene TRBJ1-4, with D maybe TRBD1 (5 bases). Germline CDR1 reads DFQATT; CDR2 reads SNEGSKA (reference sequence). CDR3 size: 13 residues. V dropped 3 bases and J dropped 5 bases, with 10 bases sitting between them. In nucleotides, the CDR3 is TGCAGTGCTAGGGAGACAGTAAATGAAAAACTGTTTTTT. This codes for CSARETVNEKLFF.

In nucleotides, the CDR3 is TGTGCCAGCAGTGATTCGGAGCTGGAGACCCAGTACTTC. It is translated as CASSDSELETQYF. The V call is TRBV2, the J call TRBJ2-5, with unresolved D. The CDR3 length is 13 residues. V shed 3 bases and J shed 5 bases, with 10 bases lying between them. Germline values: CDR1 SNHLY, CDR2 FYNNEI.

This clonotype was seen once. This chain joins TRBV7-2 and TRBJ2-7; D ambiguous. The length of the CDR3 is 13 residues. V was trimmed by 3 bases and J by 2 bases, leaving 8 bases between them. In germline, CDR1 is SGHTA, CDR2 FQGNSA. The CDR3, as DNA: TGTGCCAGCAGCTTGTACAGCCCCTACGAGCAGTACTTC. This encodes CASSLYSPYEQYF.

This clonotype was detected many times. The rearrangement uses TRBV4-1 and TRBJ1-2, with D uncertain. CDR1 MGHRA and CDR2 YSYEKL come from the germline V gene. V was trimmed by 0 bases and J by 0 bases, leaving 8 bases between them. The CDR3 consists of 15 residues. In nucleotides, the CDR3 is TGCGCCAGCAGCCAAGATTCCTGGTCTAACTATGGCTACACCTTC. This gives the protein CASSQDSWSNYGYTF.

The table lists this clonotype with a count of one. The rearrangement links TRBV6-1 to TRBJ1-3; D remains unclear. The CDR3 runs to 12 residues. Trimming removed 11 bases at V and 1 base at J, with 9 bases between. Germline assignment: CDR1 MNHNS and CDR2 SASEGT. The CDR3 sequence is CAATPSGNTIYF. The CDR3 nucleotides are TGTGCCGCGACCCCGTCTGGAAACACCATATATTTT.

This clonotype was observed a few times. J is TRBJ1-2 and V is TRBV12-3 or TRBV12-4; D not certain. V was trimmed by 1 base and J by 4 bases, leaving 13 bases between them. The length of the CDR3 is 15 residues. The CDR3: CASSLDSELFYGYTF. In DNA, the CDR3 is TGTGCCAGCAGTTTAGACAGCGAACTCTTCTATGGCTACACCTTC.

This clonotype occurred a few times. The genes are TRBV21-1 and TRBJ2-1; the DNA was not used to check the table's D call, TRBD2. TRBV21-1 counts as a pseudogene. The CDR3 has 15 amino acids. The CDR3 DNA is TGTGCCAGCGCGACGGAGGCAAAAAAGGAAAATGAGCAGTTCTTC. Its translation is CASATEAKKENEQFF.

This clonotype was counted a few times. V is TRBV5-1 and J is TRBJ2-3; no clear D gene. V was cut by 4 bases and J by 0 bases, with 9 bases left in between. The CDR3 consists of 14 residues. Germline V gene sequence: CDR1 SGHRS, CDR2 YFSETQ. The CDR3 nucleotides read TGCGCCAGCAGCCCCACCGCAAGCACAGATACGCAGTATTTT. Residues: CASSPTASTDTQYF. The full variable domain, in which reference TRBV5-1 and TRBJ2-3 provide the parts outside the CDR3, is KAGVTQTPRYLIKTRGQQVTLSCSPISGHRSVSWYQQTPGQGLQFLFEYFSETQRNKGNFPGRFSGRQFSNSRSEMNVSTLELGDSALYLCASSPTASTDTQYFGPGTRLTVL.

This clonotype was seen only a few times. The gene calls are TRBV2 and TRBJ2-2; D is perhaps TRBD1 (6 bases). The V end was cut by 4 bases, the J end by 1 base, with 13 bases between. The CDR3 is made up of 16 amino acids. CDR1 and CDR2 from the germline V gene are SNHLY and FYNNEI. CDR3 DNA: TGTGCCAGCAGTGCCGTGGGCAGGGGGAACACCGGGGAGCTGTTTTTT. Translated, it gives CASSAVGRGNTGELFF. Complete variable domain (other parts from reference TRBV2 and TRBJ2-2): EPEVTQTPSHQVTQMGQEVILRCVPISNHLYFYWYRQILGQKVEFLVSFYNNEISEKSEIFDDQFSVERPDGSNFTLKIRSTKLEDSAMYFCASSAVGRGNTGELFFGEGSRLTVL.

This clonotype was detected a few times. J is TRBJ1-1 and V is TRBV2; the D is unclear. The CDR3 is 14 amino acids. Germline CDR1 and CDR2: SNHLY and FYNNEI. V lost 10 bases and J lost 0, with 15 bases in between. The CDR3 DNA follows: TGTGCCACTTCTTACGGACGGATGAACACTGAAGCTTTCTTT. Its protein product is CATSYGRMNTEAFF.

V and J are TRBV12-3 or TRBV12-4 and TRBJ1-1, with a weak D call TRBD1 (5 bases). The length of the CDR3 is 14 residues. Between the trimmed V and J ends, which lost 3 bases and 5 bases, there was a span of 13 bases. CDR3 DNA: TGTGCCAGCAGTTTTATGGGGGAGGGAACTGAAGCTTTCTTT. It yields the protein CASSFMGEGTEAFF.

The J gene is TRBJ2-1, the V gene TRBV6-2 or TRBV6-3; the D gene is possibly TRBD2 (6 bases). The germline V gene has CDR1 MNHEY and CDR2 SVGEGT. The CDR3 is 17 amino acids. The ends were cut back, 2 bases at V and 8 bases at J, with 22 bases in the middle. The CDR3 here is CASSYTTQGLSVDEQFF. The CDR3 DNA reads TGTGCCAGCAGTTACACAACCCAGGGACTCTCTGTCGATGAGCAGTTCTTC.

The chain uses TRBV7-2 and TRBJ1-2; the match to TRBD1 covers 9 bases. The V gene's germline CDR1 is SGHTA and CDR2 FQGNSA. CDR3 size: 14 residues. V shed 3 bases and J 6 bases; nucleotides not matched to a gene: 5. The CDR3 region is CASSFGTGLNGYTF. The CDR3, as DNA: TGTGCCAGCAGCTTCGGGACAGGGCTAAATGGCTACACCTTC.

The chain couples TRBV6-6 to TRBJ2-5; 10 nucleotides align to TRBD2. The ends lost 2 bases at V and 7 bases at J; junction bases unmatched: 10. Germline V gene data show CDR1 as MNHNY and CDR2 as SVGAGI (reference sequence). The CDR3 extends over 16 amino acids. The CDR3 coding sequence is TGTGCCAGCAGTTACCCCTCTAGCGGGGGTGCAGGGACCCAGTACTTC. Protein sequence: CASSYPSSGGAGTQYF.

V gene TRBV7-8 combines with J gene TRBJ1-5; D unclear. Trimming removed 5 bases at V and 0 bases at J, with 11 bases between. This CDR3 is built from 15 residues. CDR1 and CDR2 from the germline V gene are SGHVS and FQNEAQ. This CDR3 is CASSAGPGSNQPQHF. The CDR3 DNA follows: TGTGCCAGCAGCGCCGGACCCGGTAGCAATCAGCCCCAGCATTTT.

V and J are TRBV12-3 or TRBV12-4 and TRBJ1-5, with TRBD1 as a possible D gene (6 bases). V shed 3 bases and J shed 2 bases, with 14 bases lying between them. The CDR3 is made up of 16 amino acids. The CDR3 region is CASSFAGGSGNQPQHF. The CDR3 DNA sequence: TGTGCCAGCAGTTTTGCGGGGGGCTCGGGCAATCAGCCCCAGCATTTT.

This clonotype has more than one count but fewer than ten. The CDR3 loop is CASSLAISGNTIYF. The CDR3 DNA is TGTGCCAGCAGCTTAGCCATCTCTGGAAACACCATATATTTT. V and J are TRBV7-6 and TRBJ1-3; no reliable D call. The germline gives CDR1 SGHVS, CDR2 FNYEAQ. The CDR3 runs to 14 residues. V lost 0 bases and J lost 0, with 3 bases in between. The full variable domain, in which reference TRBV7-6 and TRBJ1-3 provide the parts outside the CDR3, is GAGVSQSPRYKVTKRGQDVALRCDPISGHVSLYWYRQALGQGPEFLTYFNYEAQQDKSGLPNDRFSAERPEGSISTLTIQRTEQRDSAMYRCASSLAISGNTIYFGEGSWLTVV.